This record looks at one TCR beta chain sequence and its context. Time point denoted: after dendritic cell vaccination, including at tumor progression/relapse. Only patients with spare fresh-frozen tumor and over two years of follow-up were included. Assay used: immunoSEQ multiplex PCR; TCRdb lists only in-frame clones, some missing. The sample gives roughly 100,000 clones, about 90% of which show up once; roughly 2.5% is in the top ten. Germline V gene sequence: CDR1 MRHNA, CDR2 SNTAGT. Germline trimming cut 3 bases from V and 2 bases from J; bases unmatched to any gene: 7. The CDR3 contains 15 residues. The source of the sample is a study of glioma-infiltrating T cells after dendritic cell vaccination.

Sequenced here: blood, sampled after dendritic cell vaccination. The chain employs TRBV6-4 and TRBJ2-7; 7 positions agree with TRBD1. This TCR came from a human donor with glioblastoma. This CDR3 is CASSDSPTGPYEQYF. The CDR3 DNA follows: TGTGCCAGCAGTGATTCGCCGACAGGGCCCTACGAGCAGTACTTC.